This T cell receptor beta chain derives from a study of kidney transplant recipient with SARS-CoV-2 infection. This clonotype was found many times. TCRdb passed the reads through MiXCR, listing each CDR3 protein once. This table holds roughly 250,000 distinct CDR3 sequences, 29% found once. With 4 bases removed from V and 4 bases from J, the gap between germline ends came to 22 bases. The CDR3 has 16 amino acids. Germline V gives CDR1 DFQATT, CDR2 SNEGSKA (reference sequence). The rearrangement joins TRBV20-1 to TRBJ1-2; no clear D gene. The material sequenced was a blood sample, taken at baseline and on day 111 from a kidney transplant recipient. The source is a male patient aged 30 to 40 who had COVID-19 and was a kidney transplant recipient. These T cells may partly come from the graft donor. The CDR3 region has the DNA TGCAGTGCTAAGTGTAAGCTGTTTCGAAAGACCTATGGCTACACCTTC. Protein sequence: CSAKCKLFRKTYGYTF.